The clone carrying this T cell receptor (beta chain) was seen a handful of times. The antigen is unknown. This specimen comes from a study of T cell repertoires in cytomegalovirus infection. TCRdb called the reads again in MiXCR, with one record for every CDR3 protein. The table has around 430,000 distinct CDR3 sequences, roughly 43% seen once. Per the germline V gene, CDR1 is MNHEY and CDR2 is SVGAGI. V dropped 0 bases and J dropped 1; count of bases not matched to a gene: 2. This CDR3 has 16 amino acids. The sequencing here drew on cultured PBMCs, taken from culture after CMV antigen stimulation. The source is a human donor in good health (CMV status not recorded). Some clones in this sample may be carry-over from other donors' samples. This chain connects TRBV6-5 to TRBJ2-3; 9 nucleotides match TRBD2. The CDR3: CASSYSTSGGTDTQYF. DNA for the CDR3: TGTGCCAGCAGTTACTCGACTAGCGGAGGCACAGATACGCAGTATTTT.